Each of the 24 T cell receptor beta chains below was sequenced from the same sample in a study of T cell changes during pregnancy in multiple sclerosis. The repertoire was sequenced with immunoSEQ multiplex PCR; TCRdb's copy has only in-frame clones and lacks some. The sample lists fewer than 100,000 clones, approximately 94% occurring once. This specimen consisted of peripheral blood, obtained after pregnancy. The receptors here all came from a female donor in good health, enrolled as a control in a pregnancy study.

The V call is TRBV5-6, the J call TRBJ2-7; the D gene is possibly TRBD2 (7 bases). This CDR3 is built from 14 residues. Looked up from germline, CDR1 is SGHDT and CDR2 is YYEEEE. V gave up 6 bases and J gave up 5 bases, with 18 bases separating them. CDR3 amino acids: CASTLDRGAHEQYF. In DNA, the CDR3 is TGTGCCAGCACCCTGGACCGGGGGGCTCACGAGCAGTACTTC.

The V gene is TRBV4-3, the J gene TRBJ1-2; TRBD1 agrees at 12 bases. Germline V CDR1 and CDR2: LGHNA, YSLEER. Germline trimming cut 1 base from V and 2 bases from J; bases unmatched to any gene: 8. CDR3 length equals 18 residues. The DNA for the CDR3 is TGCGCCAGCAGCCAAGTCCCGTCCGGGACAGGGGGCAACTATGGCTACACCTTC. It yields the protein CASSQVPSGTGGNYGYTF.

The gene calls are TRBV28 and TRBJ2-1; 7 bases map to TRBD2. Germline lookup yields CDR1 MDHEN and CDR2 SYDVKM. The ends lost 5 bases at V and 4 bases at J; junction bases unmatched: 11. The CDR3 has 16 residues. This chain's CDR3 is CASSTPSGGGYNEQFF. As DNA, the CDR3 is TGTGCCAGCAGTACTCCATCGGGAGGCGGGTACAATGAGCAGTTCTTC.

This clone has only a few counts. The V call is TRBV5-1, the J call TRBJ1-1; TRBD1 might be the D (6 bases). Between the trimmed V and J ends, which lost 1 base and 10 bases, there was a span of 14 bases. The CDR3 has 13 amino acids. Germline V lookup: CDR1 SGHRS, CDR2 YFSETQ. CDR3 amino acids: CASSLSDQGTAFF. DNA for the CDR3: TGCGCCAGCAGCTTGAGCGATCAGGGGACAGCTTTCTTT.

The chain links TRBV6-1 to TRBJ2-3; the match to TRBD2 covers 8 bases. V lost 3 bases to trimming and J lost 0 bases; unmatched junction nucleotides: 5. Germline CDR1 and CDR2: MNHNS and SASEGT. The CDR3 totals 16 residues. The CDR3 nucleotides are TGTGCCAGCAGTGAGCTAGCGGGCTCTAGCACAGATACGCAGTATTTT. Protein sequence: CASSELAGSSTDTQYF.

This rearrangement joins TRBV7-2 to TRBJ2-2, with TRBD1 matching 8 bases. Germline lookup yields CDR1 SGHTA and CDR2 FQGNSA. J was trimmed by 1 base and V by 4 bases; bases with no gene match: 2. The CDR3 is 15 residues long. The CDR3: CASSWTGRNTGELFF. CDR3 coding DNA: TGTGCCAGCAGCTGGACAGGGAGGAACACCGGGGAGCTGTTTTTT.

In this sample, this clone turned up once. This chain links TRBV11-3 with TRBJ2-1; 11 bases are a match to TRBD2. This CDR3 is 16 amino acids long. The trim removed 5 bases at V and 0 bases at J, leaving 3 bases unmatched. CDR1 is SGHNT and CDR2 is YENEEA in the germline V gene. For the CDR3, the DNA is TGTGCCAGCAGCCCAACTAGCGGGAGCTCCTACAATGAGCAGTTCTTC. Its translation: CASSPTSGSSYNEQFF.

CDR3 amino acids: CSAGGGSLGAFF. The CDR3 DNA is TGCAGCGCTGGTGGGGGGTCCCTCGGCGCTTTCTTT. The gene calls are TRBV29-1 and TRBJ1-1, with D perhaps matching TRBD1 (5 bases). Germline V gene lookup returns CDR1 SQVTM and CDR2 ANQGSEA. V lost 7 bases, J lost 11 bases, and 20 bases lay in between. The CDR3 runs to 12 residues.

The chain recombines TRBV30 with TRBJ1-2, with TRBD1 identical over 10 bases. The CDR3 loop spans 15 amino acids. CDR1 GTSNPN and CDR2 SVGIG come from the germline V gene (reference sequence). Germline trimming cut 4 bases from V and 8 bases from J; bases unmatched to any gene: 13. CDR3 sequence reads: CAWIRRDRGEVGYTF. The CDR3 region has the DNA TGTGCCTGGATACGCCGGGACAGGGGAGAAGTGGGCTACACCTTC.

J is TRBJ1-4 and V is TRBV6-7; the D is unclear. TRBV6-7 is an open reading frame whose function is uncertain. This CDR3 comprises 15 residues. V was clipped by 0 bases and J by 6 bases, with 11 bases between them. The CDR3 loop reads CASSYSLRSYEKLFF. The CDR3 DNA reads as TGTGCCAGCAGTTACTCACTAAGGTCTTATGAAAAACTGTTTTTT.

V usage is TRBV6-1 and J usage is TRBJ1-4; tentatively, D is TRBD1 (5 bases). The V and J ends lost 2 bases and 6 bases respectively, with 16 bases between them. The V gene's germline CDR1 is MNHNS and CDR2 SASEGT. The CDR3 spans 16 residues. The CDR3, as DNA: TGTGCCAGCAGTGAATTGGGGCGGGGCACTCATGAAAAACTGTTTTTT. It translates to CASSELGRGTHEKLFF.

Remarks on this clone: One junction end does not reproduce the germline sequence, and a read error may be involved. The chain links TRBV7-3 to TRBJ2-7; tentatively, D is TRBD1 (5 bases). The germline gives CDR1 SGHTA, CDR2 FQGTGA. This CDR3 region has 13 residues. The DNA of the CDR3 is TGCGCCAGCAGCCAAGATCCAGGGTGGGAGCAGTACTTC. Translation gives CASSQDPGWEQYF.

The genes are TRBV5-5 and TRBJ2-1; D may be TRBD1 (5 bases). The V end lost 0 bases, the J end lost 8 bases, and 15 bases lay between the germline ends. CDR1 is SGHKS and CDR2 is YYEKEE in the germline V gene (reference sequence). The CDR3 is 15 amino acids. For the CDR3, the DNA is TGTGCCAGCAGCTTGGAGTTTAGGGGTATGGATGAGCAGTTCTTC. Its protein product is CASSLEFRGMDEQFF.

This chain links TRBV5-4 with TRBJ1-2; 7 bases line up with TRBD1. The CDR3 totals 16 residues. Germline CDR1 and CDR2: SGHNT and YYREEE (reference sequence). V gave up 0 bases and J gave up 5 bases; unmatched junction bases: 10. CDR3 loop: CASSLAASGGLYGYTF. CDR3 in DNA: TGTGCCAGCAGCTTGGCCGCTTCAGGGGGACTGTATGGCTACACCTTC.

The V and J genes are TRBV7-6 and TRBJ1-3; D may be TRBD1 (5 bases). V lost 0 bases to trimming and J lost 8 bases, with 17 bases between them. CDR1 is SGHVS, CDR2 FNYEAQ, per germline. This CDR3 comprises 16 residues. The CDR3 DNA sequence: TGTGCCAGCAGCTTAGCAGCAGTAGGGGTCTGGGACACCATATATTTT. It yields the protein CASSLAAVGVWDTIYF.

This chain links TRBV19 with TRBJ1-2; 8 positions agree with TRBD1. V shed 3 bases and J 8 bases; nucleotides not matched to a gene: 8. The CDR3 is 14 amino acids. Germline lookup yields CDR1 LNHDA and CDR2 SQIVND (reference sequence). The CDR3 region is CASSISRGRRGYTF. The CDR3 DNA is TGTGCCAGTAGTATCTCCAGGGGGCGACGGGGCTACACCTTC.

The chain links TRBV10-3 to TRBJ2-3, with a possible D match to TRBD1 (5 bases). V shed 4 bases and J shed 6 bases, with 11 bases lying between them. The CDR3 totals 13 residues. Germline values: CDR1 ENHRY, CDR2 SYGVKD. The CDR3 sequence: CAISGGVGDTQYF. The CDR3 nucleotides are TGTGCCATCAGTGGGGGCGTGGGGGATACGCAGTATTTT.

The gene calls are TRBV18 and TRBJ1-2, with TRBD1 matching over 9 bases. CDR3 length: 14 residues. The V gene end was trimmed by 3 bases and the J gene end by 6 bases; junction bases not matched to a gene: 5. Germline assignment: CDR1 KGHSH and CDR2 LQKENI. The CDR3 DNA is TGTGCCAGCTCACCGCGGGGACAGGGAAATGGCTACACCTTC. This codes for CASSPRGQGNGYTF.

This sequence joins TRBV5-1 and TRBJ1-4, with TRBD1 identical over 9 bases. The germline V gene encodes CDR1 SGHRS and CDR2 YFSETQ. The V segment lost 1 base and the J segment 7 bases; nucleotides outside the gene matches: 8. CDR3 size: 16 residues. CDR3 coding DNA: TGCGCCAGCAGCTTGAGGTCCGGACAGGGGTCTGAAAAACTGTTTTTT. This gives the protein CASSLRSGQGSEKLFF. The variable domain in full, completed from reference TRBV5-1 and TRBJ1-4, reads KAGVTQTPRYLIKTRGQQVTLSCSPISGHRSVSWYQQTPGQGLQFLFEYFSETQRNKGNFPGRFSGRQFSNSRSEMNVSTLELGDSALYLCASSLRSGQGSEKLFFGSGTQLSVL.

The V and J genes are TRBV29-1 and TRBJ2-7; 10 bases align to TRBD2. J was trimmed by 3 bases and V by 4 bases; bases with no gene match: 12. The CDR3 extends over 16 amino acids. Germline-derived CDR1 and CDR2 are SQVTM and ANQGSEA. The CDR3 nucleotides are TGCAGCGTTGCCTCCCCGCCGGGACTAGCGATCTACGAGCAGTACTTC. Protein: CSVASPPGLAIYEQYF.

The chain carries TRBV28 and TRBJ2-7; 7 nucleotides agree with TRBD2. Trimming at V came to 6 bases and at J to 0 bases, leaving 8 bases not matched to a gene. The CDR3 has 15 residues. Per the germline V gene, CDR1 is MDHEN and CDR2 is SYDVKM. The CDR3 DNA reads TGTGCCAGCAGCGCCTCAGGGACTACCTCCTACGAGCAGTACTTC. This sequence encodes CASSASGTTSYEQYF. Full variable domain (missing parts from reference TRBV28 and TRBJ2-7): DVKVTQSSRYLVKRTGEKVFLECVQDMDHENMFWYRQDPGLGLRLIYFSYDVKMKEKGDIPEGYSVSREKKERFSLILESASTNQTSMYLCASSASGTTSYEQYFGPGTRLTVT.

The chain carries TRBV7-3 and TRBJ2-3; 8 bases are shared with TRBD2. Losses at the gene ends were 4 bases for V and 4 bases for J; bases not matched to a gene: 4. Germline lookup yields CDR1 SGHTA and CDR2 FQGTGA. This CDR3 spans 14 amino acids. The DNA of the CDR3 is TGTGCCAGCAGCTGGGGTAGCGGGGCAGATACGCAGTATTTT. Amino acids: CASSWGSGADTQYF.

This chain links TRBV15 with TRBJ2-7; TRBD1 is a possible D gene (6 bases). The germline gives CDR1 LNHNV, CDR2 YYDKDF (reference sequence). V dropped 0 bases and J dropped 6 bases, with 15 bases sitting between them. The CDR3 contains 15 residues. The CDR3 spells CATSRDLGLTGEQYF. The CDR3 coding sequence is TGTGCCACCAGCAGAGATTTAGGACTGACAGGCGAGCAGTACTTC.

J is TRBJ2-4 and V is TRBV7-8; unclear D gene. V lost 5 bases and J lost 0, with 17 bases in between. Germline CDR1 is SGHVS and CDR2 is FQNEAQ. The CDR3 runs 17 residues. The chain's CDR3 is CASSHSPPQIAKNIQYF. In DNA, the CDR3 is TGTGCCAGCAGCCACTCCCCCCCCCAAATAGCCAAAAACATTCAGTACTTC.